What follows is one T cell receptor beta chain and its context. What it recognizes is unknown. The data derive from a study of T cell responses to AZD1222 COVID-19 vaccine. Whole-study results and caveats: Females made up more of the donors, who were largely white British, and clonal diversity may have come out too low.

Assay: immunoSEQ multiplex PCR; the TCRdb copy retains only in-frame clones and omits some. The table shows around 88,000 clones, with 85% to 90% occurring only once. V was trimmed by 3 bases and J by 3 bases, leaving 18 bases between them. Germline CDR1 is SGHTA and CDR2 is FQGTGA. The CDR3 contains 16 residues. The sample here was peripheral blood, taken on day 0 of MenACWY control vaccination. The sequence came from an adult in good health. V gene TRBV7-3 combines with J gene TRBJ2-7; D not certain. The CDR3 coding sequence is TGTGCCAGCAGCTTGATTGGTCCGGCCCCAAACTACGAGCAGTACTTC. Its translation: CASSLIGPAPNYEQYF.